This entry lists 30 T cell receptor beta chains sequenced from one sample in a study of Ad26.COV2.S vaccination and SARS-CoV-2 variants. TCRdb's table, derived via immunoSEQ multiplex PCR, lists solely in-frame clones and lacks some. The table records roughly 510,000 clones, around nine tenths of them present only once. Treatment of the sample: some 20 received Ad26.COV2.S at low or high dose, single or two shots; about five received placebo; per-sample allocation not given. Sample collection was performed on day 63 after the first vaccine or placebo injection. Sequencing was performed on peripheral blood, taken in a trial of Ad26.COV2.S vaccine versus placebo. These receptors were collected from a person aged 18-60 years who received the Ad26.COV2.S COVID-19 vaccine or a placebo.

J is TRBJ1-5 and V is TRBV10-3, with TRBD1 matching over 11 bases. This CDR3 is built from 13 residues. Germline V lookup: CDR1 ENHRY, CDR2 SYGVKD. The V and J ends lost 6 bases and 9 bases, in that order; junction bases with no gene match: 4. The CDR3 bases are TGTGCCATCAGAGGGACAGGGGGTGCGCCCCAGCATTTT. The encoded protein is CAIRGTGGAPQHF.

CDR3 amino acids: CASSPFFQGSTEAFF. The CDR3 bases are TGTGCCAGCTCACCATTTTTTCAGGGATCCACTGAAGCTTTCTTT. The chain employs TRBV18 and TRBJ1-1, with a tentative D call TRBD1 (5 bases). V was cut by 2 bases and J by 4 bases, with 14 bases left in between. There are 15 residues in the CDR3. Germline lookup yields CDR1 KGHSH and CDR2 LQKENI. The entire variable domain, with the rest obtained from reference TRBV18 and TRBJ1-1, is as follows: NAGVMQNPRHLVRRRGQEARLRCSPMKGHSHVYWYRQLPEEGLKFMVYLQKENIIDESGMPKERFSAEFPKEGPSILRIQQVVRGDSAAYFCASSPFFQGSTEAFFGQGTRLTVV.

This chain connects TRBV9 to TRBJ1-3; the D gene is possibly TRBD1 (6 bases). Per germline, CDR1 SGDLS and CDR2 YYNGEE. The ends were cut back, 0 bases at V and 0 bases at J, with 7 bases in the middle. This CDR3 has 15 amino acids. CDR3 DNA sequence: TGTGCCAGCAGCGTAGTGGGGGCCTCTGGAAACACCATATATTTT. Its protein is CASSVVGASGNTIYF.

The chain combines TRBV28 with TRBJ1-1; TRBD1 is a possible D gene (5 bases). The germline V and J ends were trimmed by 10 bases and 3 bases, with 21 bases remaining between them. The CDR3 loop spans 15 amino acids. Germline CDR1 MDHEN, CDR2 SYDVKM. Written as DNA, the CDR3 is TGTGCCACCGCGGGGGGGAGTTCCTTCGACACTGAAGCTTTCTTT. Its translation: CATAGGSSFDTEAFF. Drawing the rest from reference TRBV28 and TRBJ1-1, the complete variable domain is DVKVTQSSRYLVKRTGEKVFLECVQDMDHENMFWYRQDPGLGLRLIYFSYDVKMKEKGDIPEGYSVSREKKERFSLILESASTNQTSMYLCATAGGSSFDTEAFFGQGTRLTVV.

Here the CDR3 DNA reads TGTGCCAGCAGCTTAGAGGGGTTGGGGGGGACAGATACGCAGTATTTT. Encoded protein: CASSLEGLGGTDTQYF. The chain uses TRBV7-2 and TRBJ2-3; 7 nucleotides align to TRBD2. Germline V lookup: CDR1 SGHTA, CDR2 FQGNSA. The CDR3 is made up of 16 amino acids. Trimming at V came to 1 base and at J to 3 bases, leaving 7 bases not matched to a gene.

The chain links TRBV6-2 or TRBV6-3 to TRBJ2-2, with a possible D match to TRBD1 (6 bases). Trimming shortened V by 4 bases and J by 0 bases, and 6 bases separated the two germline ends. The CDR3 contains 14 residues. The germline gives CDR1 MNHEY, CDR2 SVGEGT. CDR3 protein: CASSWTANTGELFF. In DNA form, the CDR3 reads TGTGCCAGCAGTTGGACAGCGAACACCGGGGAGCTGTTTTTT.

The CDR3 DNA sequence: TGTGCCAGCAGTTTGGGGAGCTCTGGAAACACCATATATTTT. Translation: CASSLGSSGNTIYF. V usage is TRBV28 and J usage is TRBJ1-3; no reliable D call. Trimming stripped 3 bases from V and 0 bases from J, with 6 bases between. This CDR3 is built from 14 residues. Germline V gene sequence: CDR1 MDHEN, CDR2 SYDVKM.

This sequence joins TRBV7-9 and TRBJ2-1, with a possible D match to TRBD1 (5 bases). The V gene's germline CDR1 is SEHNR and CDR2 FQNEAQ (reference sequence). The length of the CDR3 is 14 residues. V lost 5 bases, J lost 4 bases, and 12 bases lay in between. CDR3 sequence (DNA): TGTGCCAGCAGCCAGGGTAGCAGGTACAATGAGCAGTTCTTC. It translates to CASSQGSRYNEQFF. The variable domain in full, completed from reference TRBV7-9 and TRBJ2-1, reads DTGVSQNPRHKITKRGQNVTFRCDPISEHNRLYWYRQTLGQGPEFLTYFQNEAQLEKSRLLSDRFSAERPKGSFSTLEIQRTEQGDSAMYLCASSQGSRYNEQFFGPGTRLTVL.

J is TRBJ2-2 and V is TRBV5-4; TRBD1 matches 9 bases. The CDR3 has 15 residues. The junction had 5 bases not matched to a gene; V was cut back by 4 bases and J by 4 bases. Germline CDR1 and CDR2: SGHNT and YYREEE (reference sequence). The CDR3: CASSRDRASTGELFF. Here the CDR3 DNA reads TGTGCCAGCAGCAGGGACAGGGCGAGCACCGGGGAGCTGTTTTTT.

This clone was detected ten times or more. The gene calls are TRBV6-6 and TRBJ2-5, with TRBD2 matching over 7 bases. The CDR3 is made up of 14 amino acids. The germline gives CDR1 MNHNY, CDR2 SVGAGI (reference sequence). After removal of 5 bases from V and 5 bases from J, the junction contained 8 bases not matched to a gene. The CDR3 bases are TGTGCCAGCAGTCTCCCTAGCGGAGGCGAGACCCAGTACTTC. Translating gives CASSLPSGGETQYF.

The J gene is TRBJ2-7, the V gene TRBV6-2 or TRBV6-3, with 9 positions matching TRBD2. The germline V gene has CDR1 MNHEY and CDR2 SVGEGT. The CDR3 is 15 amino acids. V lost 6 bases, J lost 2 bases, and 8 bases stayed unmatched. CDR3 nucleotide sequence: TGTGCCAGCAGCCTCGCGGGACTAGCCCCCTACGAGCAGTACTTC. It yields the protein CASSLAGLAPYEQYF.

The J gene is TRBJ2-1, the V gene TRBV15, with a weak D call TRBD2 (5 bases). The CDR3 length is 13 residues. Germline V CDR1 and CDR2: LNHNV, YYDKDF (reference sequence). V lost 2 bases and J lost 6, with 8 bases in between. The CDR3 protein is CATSRNLANEQFF. CDR3 DNA: TGTGCCACCAGCAGAAATCTAGCCAATGAGCAGTTCTTC.

CDR3 amino acids: CASSLRDSTSGEQFF. In DNA form, the CDR3 reads TGTGCCAGCAGCTTACGGGACAGCACATCAGGGGAGCAGTTCTTC. This chain links TRBV7-8 with TRBJ2-1; TRBD1 matches 7 bases. Germline CDR1 and CDR2: SGHVS and FQNEAQ. The CDR3 has 15 amino acids. V trimming: 2 bases; J trimming: 10 bases; junction bases outside the gene matches: 11. The whole variable domain, filled in from reference TRBV7-8 and TRBJ2-1, reads GAGVSQSPRYKVAKRGQDVALRCDPISGHVSLFWYQQALGQGPEFLTYFQNEAQLDKSGLPSDRFFAERPEGSVSTLKIQRTQQEDSAVYLCASSLRDSTSGEQFFGPGTRLTVL.

This clone was seen more than once but under ten times. The identical CDR3 is also encoded by other nucleotide sequences in the sample. V and J are TRBV5-1 and TRBJ1-2; 11 bases agree with TRBD1. The CDR3 loop spans 14 amino acids. From germline, CDR1 is SGHRS and CDR2 YFSETQ. V gave up 0 bases and J gave up 7 bases; unmatched junction bases: 2. This CDR3 reads CASSLAGTGGGYTF. In DNA, the CDR3 is TGCGCCAGCAGCTTGGCCGGGACAGGGGGTGGCTACACCTTC.

The J gene is TRBJ2-3, the V gene TRBV9; D may correspond to TRBD1 or TRBD2 (5 bases each). This CDR3 has 16 residues. CDR1 and CDR2 from the germline V gene are SGDLS and YYNGEE. V lost 0 bases and J 4 bases, leaving 15 bases between the germline ends. Here the CDR3 reads CASSVVGGEGPDTQYF. CDR3 DNA sequence: TGTGCCAGCAGCGTAGTTGGGGGAGAGGGCCCAGATACGCAGTATTTT.

This sequence joins TRBV6-1 and TRBJ1-1; D ambiguous. Germline V gene data show CDR1 as MNHNS and CDR2 as SASEGT. CDR3 length: 15 residues. V was clipped by 2 bases and J by 1 base, with 11 bases between them. CDR3 nucleotide sequence: TGTGCCAGCAGTGAATTAGGTTCCGGGAACACTGAAGCTTTCTTT. Translated, it gives CASSELGSGNTEAFF.

V and J are TRBV7-3 and TRBJ2-1; D uncertain. Germline V gives CDR1 SGHTA, CDR2 FQGTGA. The CDR3 runs 13 residues. V lost 1 base and J lost 4, with 5 bases in between. The chain's CDR3 is CASSLNGYNEQFF. In nucleotides, the CDR3 is TGTGCCAGCAGCTTAAACGGGTACAATGAGCAGTTCTTC. Combining the CDR3 with reference TRBV7-3 and TRBJ2-1 gives the whole variable domain GAGVSQTPSNKVTEKGKYVELRCDPISGHTALYWYRQSLGQGPEFLIYFQGTGAADDSGLPNDRFFAVRPEGSVSTLKIQRTERGDSAVYLCASSLNGYNEQFFGPGTRLTVL.

The rearrangement joins TRBV19 to TRBJ2-2; D possibly matches TRBD1 or TRBD2 (5 bases each). The length of the CDR3 is 15 residues. The V and J ends lost 3 bases and 6 bases respectively, with 14 bases between them. Germline V CDR1 and CDR2: LNHDA, SQIVND (reference sequence). The CDR3 loop is CASSIPRLGAGELFF. For the CDR3, the DNA is TGTGCCAGTAGTATTCCCCGGCTGGGGGCCGGGGAGCTGTTTTTT.

In its sample, this clone was seen once. The same CDR3 also results from other DNA sequences found in this sample. The V and J genes are TRBV18 and TRBJ1-4; 10 nucleotides agree with TRBD1. CDR3 length equals 14 residues. V was clipped by 3 bases and J by 5 bases; unmatched bases: 0. The germline V gene encodes CDR1 KGHSH and CDR2 LQKENI. The CDR3 reads CASSPGQGNEKLFF. The CDR3 bases are TGTGCCAGCTCACCGGGACAGGGGAATGAAAAACTGTTTTTT.

This chain connects TRBV12-3 or TRBV12-4 to TRBJ2-5; D not certain. The CDR3 totals 11 residues. Trimming took 2 bases from V and 5 from J, leaving 3 bases between them. CDR3 coding DNA: TGTGCCAGCAGTTTATCCGAGACCCAGTACTTC. Translation: CASSLSETQYF.

This chain connects TRBV6-2 or TRBV6-3 to TRBJ2-1; D might be TRBD1 (5 bases). V was cut by 5 bases and J by 6 bases, with 17 bases left in between. Germline CDR1 and CDR2: MNHEY and SVGEGT. CDR3 length: 15 residues. The CDR3 here is CASSPADIGRNEQFF. The DNA for the CDR3 is TGTGCCAGCAGTCCGGCGGACATTGGGCGCAATGAGCAGTTCTTC.

This chain links TRBV6-5 with TRBJ1-5; 9 nucleotides match TRBD1. This CDR3 is built from 14 residues. Germline V gives CDR1 MNHEY, CDR2 SVGAGI. The junction had 4 bases not matched to a gene; V was cut back by 3 bases and J by 7 bases. CDR3 region: CASSYLTGGQPQHF. Written as DNA, the CDR3 is TGTGCCAGCAGTTATTTAACAGGGGGCCAGCCCCAGCATTTT.

The chain combines TRBV19 with TRBJ2-7; D not resolved. Germline loops: CDR1 LNHDA, CDR2 SQIVND (reference sequence). The germline V and J ends were trimmed by 3 bases and 2 bases, with 8 bases remaining between them. This CDR3 is 13 amino acids long. The CDR3 spells CASSIGLPYEQYF. The CDR3 bases are TGTGCCAGTAGTATCGGGCTTCCCTACGAGCAGTACTTC.

This rearrangement joins TRBV14 to TRBJ1-2, with 9 bases matching TRBD1. The CDR3 has 15 amino acids. The V gene end was trimmed by 4 bases and the J gene end by 8 bases; junction bases not matched to a gene: 11. Germline V gene lookup returns CDR1 SGHDN and CDR2 FVKESK. The CDR3 here is CASSPQLDRGRGYTF. Written as DNA, the CDR3 is TGTGCCAGCAGCCCGCAACTGGACAGGGGTAGAGGCTACACCTTC.

The chain joins TRBV5-4 to TRBJ1-1; perhaps TRBD1 as D (6 bases). Germline loops: CDR1 SGHNT, CDR2 YYREEE (reference sequence). The CDR3 consists of 14 residues. Trimming removed 1 base at V and 6 bases at J, with 13 bases between. The CDR3 nucleotides are TGTGCCAGCAGCTTGCCCGGTGAGGGGGCTGAAGCTTTCTTT. Translating it yields CASSLPGEGAEAFF.

This chain connects TRBV9 to TRBJ1-1; D gene uncertain. Trimming shortened V by 0 bases and J by 3 bases, and 15 bases separated the two germline ends. The CDR3 extends over 16 amino acids. The V gene's germline CDR1 is SGDLS and CDR2 YYNGEE. CDR3 sequence: CASSVGARRTDTEAFF. The CDR3 DNA is TGTGCCAGCAGCGTAGGGGCCCGCAGGACGGACACTGAAGCTTTCTTT.

The CDR3 is CASSDPGRGQETQYF. CDR3 sequence (DNA): TGCGCCAGCAGTGACCCCGGCAGGGGGCAGGAGACCCAGTACTTC. This chain connects TRBV10-2 to TRBJ2-5; 8 nucleotides align to TRBD1. Losses at the gene ends were 3 bases for V and 5 bases for J; bases not matched to a gene: 8. This CDR3 region has 15 residues. Germline CDR1 WSHSY, CDR2 SAAADI.

This clone has only a few counts. Written as DNA, the CDR3 is TGCAGCGTTCTGGTCCAGGGCAATCAGCCCCAGCATTTT. Protein sequence: CSVLVQGNQPQHF. The V and J genes are TRBV29-1 and TRBJ1-5, with D uncertain. V lost 5 bases and J lost 2, with 10 bases in between. The length of the CDR3 is 13 residues. Germline V gene lookup returns CDR1 SQVTM and CDR2 ANQGSEA. Full variable domain (outside the CDR3, taken from reference TRBV29-1 and TRBJ1-5): SAVISQKPSRDICQRGTSLTIQCQVDSQVTMMFWYRQQPGQSLTLIATANQGSEATYESGFVIDKFPISRPNLTFSTLTVSNMSPEDSSIYLCSVLVQGNQPQHFGDGTRLSIL.

The V call is TRBV5-4, the J call TRBJ1-2; 7 bases are shared with TRBD1. Germline trimming cut 4 bases from V and 4 bases from J; bases unmatched to any gene: 10. CDR1 and CDR2 (germline): SGHNT, YYREEE (reference sequence). This CDR3 region has 15 residues. The CDR3 DNA sequence: TGTGCCAGCAGCGGAGGGACAGAGAGGGGCTATGGCTACACCTTC. It specifies CASSGGTERGYGYTF.

CDR3 loop: CASSEPATAYNEQFF. CDR3 in DNA: TGTGCCAGCAGCGAGCCTGCTACGGCCTACAATGAGCAGTTCTTC. V usage is TRBV7-3 and J usage is TRBJ2-1; D is unresolved. V was pared by 5 bases and J by 2 bases, with 13 bases between. CDR3 length equals 15 residues. The germline CDR1 and CDR2 sequences are SGHTA and FQGTGA.